This TCR beta chain derives from a study of cytomegalovirus exposure and HLA in healthy donors. This clone was seen a few times. PCR employed 60 Vbeta and 13 Jbeta primers. Here immunoSEQ multiplex PCR was the method, and the copy in TCRdb shows in-frame clones only, minus some. Of roughly 80,000 clones listed, around 80% are singletons. Germline V gene sequence: CDR1 LNHDA, CDR2 SQIVND (reference sequence). The CDR3 has 14 amino acids. V was clipped by 9 bases and J by 6 bases; unmatched bases: 8. The sequencing sample was made of PBMCs. The clonotype was recovered from a man in his fifties or sixties in good health and CMV-seropositive. V usage is TRBV19 and J usage is TRBJ2-7, with TRBD2 matching over 13 bases. Here the CDR3 DNA reads TGTGCCAGCGGCGGACTAGCGGGAGTGGGCGAGCAGTACTTC. It codes for CASGGLAGVGEQYF.